The TCR beta chain described here comes from a study of T-cell memory formation after mild COVID-19. Trimming pared 0 bases from V and 4 bases from J, leaving 10 bases between. Germline lookup yields CDR1 LGHNA and CDR2 YNFKEQ. The CDR3 extends over 14 amino acids. In its sample, this clonotype was seen a few times. TCRdb independently ran MiXCR on the 5' RACE reads; one entry per CDR3 protein. The table lists hundreds of thousands of distinct CDR3 sequences, around 20% of them singletons. This clonotype was obtained from an adult woman who had mild COVID-19 (a few samples of this study predate the infection). Cell type and time point are not known. Sequences were obtained from PBMCs or a T cell subset sorted from them (not recorded which). The chain combines TRBV4-2 with TRBJ2-7; TRBD1 is a possible D gene (5 bases). The CDR3 region has the DNA TGTGCCAGCAGCCAAGATCTAGGGGATTACGAGCAGTACTTC. It translates to CASSQDLGDYEQYF.